One and the same sample provided the 29 T cell receptor beta chains below, sequenced in a study of Ad26.COV2.S vaccination and SARS-CoV-2 variants. Assay: immunoSEQ multiplex PCR; the TCRdb copy retains only in-frame clones and omits some. Found here are more than 300,000 clones, less than 90% of them singletons; the top ten hold 5.5% to 7%. Stated treatment: roughly 19 received Ad26.COV2.S at low or high dose, single or two shots; roughly five received placebo; per-sample allocation not given. The samples were gathered on day 63 after the first injection of vaccine or placebo. The sequencing used peripheral blood, collected in a trial of Ad26.COV2.S vaccine versus placebo. Receptors were obtained from a person aged 18-65 years who received the Ad26.COV2.S COVID-19 vaccine or a placebo.

CDR3 in amino acids: CAWSDTWRGEQYF. The CDR3, as DNA: TGTGCCTGGAGCGATACATGGAGGGGTGAGCAGTACTTC. The chain is built from TRBV30 and TRBJ2-7; D possibly corresponds to TRBD2 (6 bases). There are 13 residues in the CDR3. Trimming took off 3 bases at V and 7 bases at J, with 16 bases between the two ends. Germline V gene lookup returns CDR1 GTSNPN and CDR2 SVGIG (reference sequence). The variable domain in full, completed from reference TRBV30 and TRBJ2-7, reads SQTIHQWPATLVQPVGSPLSLECTVEGTSNPNLYWYRQAAGRGLQLLFYSVGIGQISSEVPQNLSASRPQDRQFILSSKKLLLSDSGFYLCAWSDTWRGEQYFGPGTRLTVT.

This clone came up a few times. The V gene is TRBV4-3, the J gene TRBJ1-2; 9 nucleotides align to TRBD1. V shed 0 bases, J shed 4 bases, and the junction held 9 bases outside the gene matches. This CDR3 is 17 amino acids long. Germline CDR1 LGHNA, CDR2 YSLEER. This chain's CDR3 is CASSQESGQGSLYGYTF. DNA of the CDR3: TGCGCCAGCAGCCAAGAATCGGGACAGGGATCCCTCTATGGCTACACCTTC.

The chain recombines TRBV21-1 with TRBJ1-4. TRBV21-1 is annotated as a pseudogene. This CDR3 comprises 11 residues. The CDR3 loop is CASSKCLGPNF. The CDR3 DNA follows: TGTGCCAGCAGCAAATGCCTGGGTCCAAATTTT.

The chain couples TRBV19 to TRBJ1-1; D not certain. This CDR3 comprises 16 residues. Germline V gene lookup returns CDR1 LNHDA and CDR2 SQIVND (reference sequence). V dropped 2 bases and J dropped 0 bases, with 13 bases sitting between them. CDR3 bases: TGTGCCAGTAGTATAAGGGCAGCGTCTATGAACACTGAAGCTTTCTTT. Protein: CASSIRAASMNTEAFF.

This sequence joins TRBV10-3 and TRBJ2-1; TRBD1 matches 7 bases. This CDR3 is 13 amino acids long. Germline trimming cut 10 bases from V and 4 bases from J; bases unmatched to any gene: 7. Germline V gene sequence: CDR1 ENHRY, CDR2 SYGVKD. The CDR3 DNA sequence: TGTGCCACACAGGGGTGGGGGTACAATGAGCAGTTCTTC. It is translated as CATQGWGYNEQFF.

The DNA for the CDR3 is TGTGCCAGCAGTGAACAGGGGACCTACTCTGGAAACACCATATATTTT. Translation gives CASSEQGTYSGNTIYF. This chain links TRBV6-1 with TRBJ1-3, with TRBD1 as a possible D gene (6 bases). The germline gives CDR1 MNHNS, CDR2 SASEGT. Trimming removed 2 bases at V and 0 bases at J, with 11 bases between. CDR3 length: 16 residues.

J is TRBJ2-3 and V is TRBV29-1; no definite D call. Germline CDR1 SQVTM, CDR2 ANQGSEA. The CDR3 loop spans 12 amino acids. Trimming took 6 bases from V and 0 from J, leaving 7 bases between them. The CDR3 nucleotides read TGCAGCGTGGAAATAAGCACAGATACGCAGTATTTT. Residues: CSVEISTDTQYF.

The chain has TRBV7-2 and TRBJ1-2; 10 nucleotides line up with TRBD1. The junction had 5 bases not matched to a gene; V was cut back by 6 bases and J by 4 bases. Looked up from germline, CDR1 is SGHTA and CDR2 is FQGNSA. The CDR3 contains 14 residues. CDR3 bases: TGTGCCAGCAGTTACAGACAGGGGGCCTATGGCTACACCTTC. It translates to CASSYRQGAYGYTF.

The table lists this clone with a count of one. The gene calls are TRBV7-9 and TRBJ1-6; 9 positions match TRBD1. This CDR3 is built from 15 residues. V shed 5 bases, J shed 6 bases, and the junction held 5 bases outside the gene matches. Germline V gene data show CDR1 as SEHNR and CDR2 as FQNEAQ (reference sequence). CDR3 DNA sequence: TGTGCCAGCAGCCTCGACAGGGGGGTTAATTCACCCCTCCACTTT. Protein product: CASSLDRGVNSPLHF.

The rearrangement uses TRBV7-6 and TRBJ2-1; the match to TRBD1 covers 12 bases. Trimming took 6 bases from V and 9 from J; bases not matched to a gene: 9. This CDR3 region has 15 residues. The germline V gene has CDR1 SGHVS and CDR2 FNYEAQ. The CDR3 DNA reads as TGTGCCAGCAGTTCACCGGGACAGGGGGCGGGTGAGCAGTTCTTC. Protein product: CASSSPGQGAGEQFF.

The rearrangement links TRBV3-1 (or the pseudogene TRBV3-2) to TRBJ2-1, with D possibly called TRBD1 or TRBD2 (5 bases each). Germline V CDR1 and CDR2: LGHDT, YNNKEL (reference sequence). The V and J ends lost 1 base and 5 bases respectively, with 18 bases between them. This CDR3 region has 17 residues. The CDR3 DNA is TGTGCCAGCAGCCAAGTAAGCTCGGGGCGGGTAAACAATGAGCAGTTCTTC. Its translation is CASSQVSSGRVNNEQFF.

The rearrangement links TRBV30 to TRBJ1-4, with D unresolved. Trimming pared 1 base from V and 4 bases from J, leaving 13 bases between. Germline loops: CDR1 GTSNPN, CDR2 SVGIG (reference sequence). The CDR3 runs to 15 residues. CDR3 in amino acids: CAWSGYRKNNEKLFF. CDR3 nucleotide sequence: TGTGCCTGGAGTGGGTACCGCAAGAATAATGAAAAACTGTTTTTT.

The V gene is TRBV6-2 or TRBV6-3, the J gene TRBJ2-7; 8 bases are a match to TRBD1. The junction had 3 bases not matched to a gene; V was cut back by 3 bases and J by 5 bases. This CDR3 spans 13 amino acids. The germline V gene encodes CDR1 MNHEY and CDR2 SVGEGT. CDR3 DNA sequence: TGTGCCAGCAGTTATTACAGGGGGGACGAGCAGTACTTC. It specifies CASSYYRGDEQYF.

The genes are TRBV28 and TRBJ1-2; D perhaps matches TRBD1 (5 bases). The CDR3 is 16 residues long. Trimming left V 7 bases short and J 3 bases short, with 21 bases between. The germline CDR1 and CDR2 sequences are MDHEN and SYDVKM. DNA for the CDR3: TGTGCCAGCAACCAGCCGGGGTTGGGGCGAGACTATGGCTACACCTTC. Protein product: CASNQPGLGRDYGYTF.

The chain couples TRBV4-3 to TRBJ1-2, with D possibly TRBD1 on 5 matching bases. The V and J ends lost 1 base and 4 bases respectively, with 13 bases between them. Germline V gene lookup returns CDR1 LGHNA and CDR2 YSLEER. This CDR3 is built from 15 residues. The CDR3 loop is CASSQGIQVIYGYTF. The CDR3 DNA reads as TGCGCCAGCAGCCAAGGGATACAGGTGATCTATGGCTACACCTTC.

The chain recombines TRBV4-1 with TRBJ2-2; TRBD2 matches at 7 bases. The germline CDR1 and CDR2 sequences are MGHRA and YSYEKL. Trimming took 1 base from V and 6 from J; bases not matched to a gene: 8. The CDR3 sequence is 16 residues long. The CDR3 protein is CASSQVPGGGSGELFF. In DNA, the CDR3 is TGCGCCAGCAGCCAAGTGCCGGGAGGCGGCTCCGGGGAGCTGTTTTTT.

As DNA, the CDR3 is TGTGCCAGCAGTTCCCTGGCTAGCGGAGCCTCCTACGAGCAGTACTTC. The encoded protein is CASSSLASGASYEQYF. This chain uses TRBV6-2 or TRBV6-3 with TRBJ2-7; 7 positions match TRBD2. CDR3 length: 16 amino acids. V shed 4 bases and J 0 bases; nucleotides not matched to a gene: 9. The germline V gene has CDR1 MNHEY and CDR2 SVGEGT.

The chain joins TRBV4-1 to TRBJ2-3, with D possibly TRBD2 on 6 matching bases. Germline CDR1 MGHRA, CDR2 YSYEKL. This CDR3 comprises 16 residues. Trimming removed 0 bases from V and 0 bases from J, with 10 bases in between. Written as DNA, the CDR3 is TGCGCCAGCAGCCAAGAGGAGGGGATGAGCACAGATACGCAGTATTTT. Translating it yields CASSQEEGMSTDTQYF.

The chain employs TRBV3-1 (or the pseudogene TRBV3-2) and TRBJ1-1; D gene uncertain. The CDR3 runs 13 residues. CDR1 and CDR2 (germline): LGHDT, YNNKEL (reference sequence). Trimming removed 0 bases from V and 11 bases from J, with 13 bases in between. In nucleotides, the CDR3 is TGTGCCAGCAGCCAAGATCTTCCCATCGGGGCTTTCTTT. Translating gives CASSQDLPIGAFF.

The chain joins TRBV5-1 to TRBJ2-4; 8 nucleotides line up with TRBD1. This CDR3 is built from 17 residues. In germline, CDR1 is SGHRS, CDR2 YFSETQ. J lost 7 bases, V lost 4 bases, and 16 bases had no gene match. The CDR3 DNA is TGCGCCAGCAGCCCCACCCCGGGAACAGGGGGAGCGAACATTCAGTACTTC. Translated: CASSPTPGTGGANIQYF.

The gene calls are TRBV6-2 or TRBV6-3 and TRBJ1-5, with D perhaps TRBD1 (5 bases). Germline CDR1 is MNHEY and CDR2 is SVGEGT. The CDR3 loop spans 15 amino acids. Trimming removed 4 bases at V and 4 bases at J, with 14 bases between. DNA for the CDR3: TGTGCCAGCAGTTGGGGACGGGGCGGAAATCAGCCCCAGCATTTT. Protein sequence: CASSWGRGGNQPQHF.

The chain recombines TRBV19 with TRBJ2-7; D not resolved. Germline V gene lookup returns CDR1 LNHDA and CDR2 SQIVND (reference sequence). CDR3 length equals 13 residues. The V gene lost 6 bases and the J gene lost 7 bases, with 16 bases spanning the gap. The CDR3, as DNA: TGTGCCAGTAGCCCCGGGCCCGCAGTAGAGCAGTACTTC. As protein: CASSPGPAVEQYF.

To note about this clone: This sample includes further DNA sequences coding for the same CDR3. CDR3 DNA sequence: TGCAGTGCTAGAGTTAACACTGAAGCTTTCTTT. Protein product: CSARVNTEAFF. The chain links TRBV20-1 to TRBJ1-1; no definite D call. Germline CDR1 and CDR2: DFQATT and SNEGSKA (reference sequence). There are 11 residues in the CDR3. Deletions cut 1 base from V and 2 bases from J, with 2 bases between.

V usage is TRBV6-6 and J usage is TRBJ1-4; no reliable D call. The CDR3 spans 15 residues. V lost 5 bases and J lost 8, with 18 bases in between. CDR1 is MNHNY and CDR2 is SVGAGI in the germline V gene (reference sequence). CDR3 coding DNA: TGTGCCAGCAGTCGCATCGACACCCTAGGGGAAAAACTGTTTTTT. This sequence encodes CASSRIDTLGEKLFF.

A remark on this clone: Other DNA sequences in the same sample also yield this CDR3. The DNA of the CDR3 is TGCAGTGCTAGTTCCGGGAGCAATCAGCCCCAGCATTTT. Residues: CSASSGSNQPQHF. This chain joins TRBV20-1 and TRBJ1-5, with D unresolved. Trimming shortened V by 3 bases and J by 1 base, and 7 bases separated the two germline ends. Germline V gene data show CDR1 as DFQATT and CDR2 as SNEGSKA (reference sequence). The CDR3 covers 13 residues.

V is TRBV5-4 and J is TRBJ1-2; 7 bases fit TRBD1. The CDR3 sequence is 18 residues long. Germline V gives CDR1 SGHNT, CDR2 YYREEE (reference sequence). V shed 9 bases and J 4 bases; nucleotides not matched to a gene: 24. CDR3 protein: CAMTGPDRVSLNFYGYTF. The CDR3 bases are TGTGCCATGACTGGTCCCGACAGGGTATCGTTGAACTTCTATGGCTACACCTTC.

V gene TRBV2 combines with J gene TRBJ2-7; 8 bases fit TRBD2. The trim removed 6 bases at V and 3 bases at J, leaving 25 bases unmatched. From germline, CDR1 is SNHLY and CDR2 FYNNEI. CDR3 length: 20 amino acids. Here the CDR3 reads CASSKLPGGATGSVIYEQYF. DNA of the CDR3: TGTGCCAGCAGCAAGCTCCCGGGGGGGGCGACAGGATCAGTAATCTACGAGCAGTACTTC.

The chain employs TRBV11-3 and TRBJ2-5, with unresolved D. V dropped 5 bases and J dropped 5 bases, with 18 bases sitting between them. The CDR3 is 15 residues long. The germline V gene has CDR1 SGHNT and CDR2 YENEEA. The CDR3: CASSPRPGSDETQYF. CDR3 coding DNA: TGTGCCAGCAGCCCCCGCCCGGGTAGTGATGAGACCCAGTACTTC.

The J gene is TRBJ2-1, the V gene TRBV7-9; tentatively, D is TRBD2 (5 bases). V was clipped by 6 bases and J by 4 bases, with 10 bases between them. The CDR3 is 13 amino acids. Germline CDR1 reads SEHNR; CDR2 reads FQNEAQ (reference sequence). In nucleotides, the CDR3 is TGTGCCAGCAGACTGGGAGAGTACAATGAGCAGTTCTTC. Translating gives CASRLGEYNEQFF.